This T cell receptor (beta chain) was observed in a study of identical twins. This clonotype occurred many times. TCRdb re-derived calls from the 5' RACE reads in MiXCR, one entry per CDR3 protein. There are roughly 570,000 distinct CDR3 sequences in the sample; approximately 9.6% occur only once, and 2.5% to 3.5% lies in the top ten. This CDR3 spans 15 amino acids. Germline V gene data show CDR1 as MGHRA and CDR2 as YSYEKL. V gave up 0 bases and J gave up 3 bases, with 11 bases separating them. Every donor was a healthy Caucasian. These data also formed part of another study, on yellow fever vaccine responses in identical twins.

V usage is TRBV4-1 and J usage is TRBJ2-5; D remains unclear. Sequences were obtained from PBMCs. This TCR was sampled from a woman between 18 and 30 years old in good health. CDR3 DNA sequence: TGCGCCAGCAGCCAAGATCCGCCGGCTGAAGAGACCCAGTACTTC. Amino acids: CASSQDPPAEETQYF.